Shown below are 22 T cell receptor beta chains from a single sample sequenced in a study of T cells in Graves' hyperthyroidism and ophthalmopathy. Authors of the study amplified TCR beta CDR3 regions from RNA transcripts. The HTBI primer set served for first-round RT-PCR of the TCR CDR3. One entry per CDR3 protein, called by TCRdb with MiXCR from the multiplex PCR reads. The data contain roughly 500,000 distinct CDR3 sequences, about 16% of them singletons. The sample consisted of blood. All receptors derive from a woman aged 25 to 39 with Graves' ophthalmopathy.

The CDR3 DNA reads as TGTGCCAGCAGACCTTCCTTAGCGGGAGGGCCCGGAGAGACCCAGTACTTC. This gives the protein CASRPSLAGGPGETQYF. The chain combines TRBV11-1 with TRBJ2-5; 11 bases map to TRBD2. From germline, CDR1 is SGHAT and CDR2 FQDESV (reference sequence). The V gene end was trimmed by 6 bases and the J gene end by 4 bases; junction bases not matched to a gene: 13. This CDR3 region has 17 residues.

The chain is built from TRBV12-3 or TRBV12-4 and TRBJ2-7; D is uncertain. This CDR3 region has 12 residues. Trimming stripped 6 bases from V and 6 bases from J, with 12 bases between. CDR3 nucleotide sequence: TGTGCCAGCAGGGGATCTCCGCCCGAGCAGTACTTC. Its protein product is CASRGSPPEQYF.

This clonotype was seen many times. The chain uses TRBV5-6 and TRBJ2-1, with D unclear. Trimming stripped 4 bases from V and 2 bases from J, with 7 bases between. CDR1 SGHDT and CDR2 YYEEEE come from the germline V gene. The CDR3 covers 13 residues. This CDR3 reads CASSPITYNEQFF. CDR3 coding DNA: TGTGCCAGCAGCCCGATTACCTACAATGAGCAGTTCTTC.

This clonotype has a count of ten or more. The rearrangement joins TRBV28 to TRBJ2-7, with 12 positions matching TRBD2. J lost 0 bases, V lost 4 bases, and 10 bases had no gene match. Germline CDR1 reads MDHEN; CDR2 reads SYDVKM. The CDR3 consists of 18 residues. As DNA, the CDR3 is TGTGCCAGCAGTTACCTAGCGGGAGGGGAGGCCGGCTCCTACGAGCAGTACTTC. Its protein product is CASSYLAGGEAGSYEQYF.

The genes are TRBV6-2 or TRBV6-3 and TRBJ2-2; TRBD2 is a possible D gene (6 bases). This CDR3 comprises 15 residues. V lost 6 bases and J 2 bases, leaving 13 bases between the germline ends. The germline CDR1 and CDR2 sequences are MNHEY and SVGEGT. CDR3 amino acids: CASSLGTLNTGELFF. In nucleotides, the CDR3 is TGTGCCAGCAGCTTGGGGACTCTAAACACCGGGGAGCTGTTTTTT.

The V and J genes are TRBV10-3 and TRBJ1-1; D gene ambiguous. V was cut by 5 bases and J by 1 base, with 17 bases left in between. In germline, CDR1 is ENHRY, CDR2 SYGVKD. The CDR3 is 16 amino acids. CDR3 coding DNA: TGTGCCATCAGTCCCACGACTTCAGGCCCGAACACTGAAGCTTTCTTT. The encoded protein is CAISPTTSGPNTEAFF.

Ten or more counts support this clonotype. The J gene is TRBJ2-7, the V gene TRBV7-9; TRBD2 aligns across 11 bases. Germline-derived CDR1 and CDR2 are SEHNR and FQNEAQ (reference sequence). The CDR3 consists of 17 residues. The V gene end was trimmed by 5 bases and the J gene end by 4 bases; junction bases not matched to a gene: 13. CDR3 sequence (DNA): TGTGCCAGCAGCGCAGGGACTAGCGGTAACCCTTTATACGAGCAGTACTTC. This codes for CASSAGTSGNPLYEQYF.

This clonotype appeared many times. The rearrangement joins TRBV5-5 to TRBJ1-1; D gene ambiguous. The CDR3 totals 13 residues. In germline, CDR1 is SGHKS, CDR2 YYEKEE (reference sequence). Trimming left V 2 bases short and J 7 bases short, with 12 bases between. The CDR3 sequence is CASSFGLTGEAFF. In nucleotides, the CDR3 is TGTGCCAGCAGCTTTGGCCTTACCGGTGAAGCTTTCTTT.

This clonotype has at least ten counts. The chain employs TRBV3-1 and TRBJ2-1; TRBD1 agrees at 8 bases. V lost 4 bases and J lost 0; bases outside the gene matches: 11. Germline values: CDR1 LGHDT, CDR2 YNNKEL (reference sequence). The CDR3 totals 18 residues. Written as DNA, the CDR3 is TGTGCCAGCAGCCGACGGACAGGGACTCTAGCCTCCTACAATGAGCAGTTCTTC. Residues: CASSRRTGTLASYNEQFF.

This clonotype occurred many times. CDR3 coding DNA: TGCAGTGCTAGAAGGAGGGATCAGCCCCAGCATTTT. Encoded protein: CSARRRDQPQHF. The rearrangement joins TRBV20-1 to TRBJ1-5, with D unclear. The V gene's germline CDR1 is DFQATT and CDR2 SNEGSKA (reference sequence). V was clipped by 2 bases and J by 5 bases, with 7 bases between them. This CDR3 is 12 amino acids long.

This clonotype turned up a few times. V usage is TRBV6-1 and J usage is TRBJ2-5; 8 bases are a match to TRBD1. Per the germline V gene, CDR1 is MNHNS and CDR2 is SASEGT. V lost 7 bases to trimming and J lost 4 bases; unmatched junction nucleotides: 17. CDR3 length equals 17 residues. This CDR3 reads CASTRGMGQVLGETQYF. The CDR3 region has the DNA TGTGCCAGCACCCGAGGGATGGGACAGGTGTTGGGAGAGACCCAGTACTTC.

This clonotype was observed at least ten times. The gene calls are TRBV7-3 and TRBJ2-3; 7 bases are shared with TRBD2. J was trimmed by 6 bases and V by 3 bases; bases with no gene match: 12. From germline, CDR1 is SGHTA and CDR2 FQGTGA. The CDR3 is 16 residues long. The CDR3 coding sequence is TGTGCCAGCAGCTTCGAAGGGAGCGGGACTTGGGATACGCAGTATTTT. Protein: CASSFEGSGTWDTQYF.

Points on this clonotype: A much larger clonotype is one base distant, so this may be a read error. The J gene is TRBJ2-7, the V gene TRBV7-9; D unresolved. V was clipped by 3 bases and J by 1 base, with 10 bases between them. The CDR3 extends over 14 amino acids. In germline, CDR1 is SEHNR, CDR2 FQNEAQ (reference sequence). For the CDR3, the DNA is TGTGCCAGCAGCTTCGGGTCAAGATCCTACGAGCAGTACTTC. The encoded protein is CASSFGSRSYEQYF. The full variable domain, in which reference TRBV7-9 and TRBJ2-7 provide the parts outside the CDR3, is DTGVSQNPRHKITKRGQNVTFRCDPISEHNRLYWYRQTLGQGPEFLTYFQNEAQLEKSRLLSDRFSAERPKGSFSTLEIQRTEQGDSAMYLCASSFGSRSYEQYFGPGTRLTVT.

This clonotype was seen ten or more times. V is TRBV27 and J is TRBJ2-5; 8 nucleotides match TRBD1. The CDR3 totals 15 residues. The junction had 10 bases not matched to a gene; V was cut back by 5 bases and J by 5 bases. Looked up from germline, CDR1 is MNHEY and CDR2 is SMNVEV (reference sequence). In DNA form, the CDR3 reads TGTGCCAGCAGTCGGGACAGGCGCTCTGAGGAGACCCAGTACTTC. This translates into CASSRDRRSEETQYF.

The DNA of the CDR3 is TGTGCCAGCTCACCACCCTCTCAGGAGACCCAGTACTTC. Its protein is CASSPPSQETQYF. The J gene is TRBJ2-5, the V gene TRBV18; D is unclear. Trimming stripped 0 bases from V and 5 bases from J, with 7 bases between. The CDR3 contains 13 residues. CDR1 is KGHSH, CDR2 LQKENI, per germline.

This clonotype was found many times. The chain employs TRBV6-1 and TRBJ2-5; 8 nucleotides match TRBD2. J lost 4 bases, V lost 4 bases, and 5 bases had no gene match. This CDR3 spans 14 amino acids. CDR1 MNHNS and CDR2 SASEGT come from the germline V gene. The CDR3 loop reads CASSGLGGGETQYF. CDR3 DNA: TGTGCCAGCAGTGGGCTCGGGGGGGGAGAGACCCAGTACTTC.

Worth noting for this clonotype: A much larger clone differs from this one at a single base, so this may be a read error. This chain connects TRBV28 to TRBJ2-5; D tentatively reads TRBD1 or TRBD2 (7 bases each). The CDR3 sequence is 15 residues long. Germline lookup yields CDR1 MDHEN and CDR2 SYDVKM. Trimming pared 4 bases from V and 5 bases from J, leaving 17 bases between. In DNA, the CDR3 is TGTGCCAGCAGTTCCGGGGCAGGGGGGGTGGAGACCCAGTACTTC. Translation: CASSSGAGGVETQYF.

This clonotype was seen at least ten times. CDR3 region: CASRGQGAISEKLFF. In DNA form, the CDR3 reads TGTGCCAGCAGGGGACAGGGGGCGATTAGTGAAAAACTGTTTTTT. The chain has TRBV4-2 and TRBJ1-4, with 12 bases identical to TRBD1. The V gene's germline CDR1 is LGHNA and CDR2 YNFKEQ. The junction had 6 bases not matched to a gene; V was cut back by 6 bases and J by 7 bases. The CDR3 runs 15 residues.

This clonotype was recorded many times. The CDR3 spells CASSSPDRAGVEQYF. In DNA, the CDR3 is TGTGCCAGCAGTTCCCCGGACAGGGCGGGGGTCGAGCAGTACTTC. V usage is TRBV6-1 and J usage is TRBJ2-7; D might be TRBD1 (8 bases). CDR1 is MNHNS and CDR2 is SASEGT in the germline V gene. Trimming pared 5 bases from V and 6 bases from J, leaving 20 bases between. This CDR3 has 15 residues.

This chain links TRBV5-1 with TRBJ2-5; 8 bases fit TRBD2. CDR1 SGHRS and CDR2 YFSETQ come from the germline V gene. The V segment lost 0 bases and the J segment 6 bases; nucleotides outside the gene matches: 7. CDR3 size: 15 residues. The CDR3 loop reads CASSLESGSWKTQYF. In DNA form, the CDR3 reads TGCGCCAGCAGCTTGGAAAGCGGGAGTTGGAAGACCCAGTACTTC.

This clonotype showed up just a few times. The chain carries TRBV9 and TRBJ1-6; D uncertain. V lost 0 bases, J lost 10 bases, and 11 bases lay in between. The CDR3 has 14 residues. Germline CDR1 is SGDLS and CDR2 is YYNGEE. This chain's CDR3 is CASSVDSVKSPLHF. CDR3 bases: TGTGCCAGCAGCGTAGACTCTGTGAAGTCACCCCTCCACTTT.

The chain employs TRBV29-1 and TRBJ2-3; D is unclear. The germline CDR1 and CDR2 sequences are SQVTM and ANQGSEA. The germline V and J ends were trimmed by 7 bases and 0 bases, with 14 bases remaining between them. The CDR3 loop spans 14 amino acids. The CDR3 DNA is TGCAGCGAATTTGGATCTGCTAGCACAGATACGCAGTATTTT. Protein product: CSEFGSASTDTQYF.